The rows below give T cell receptor beta chains drawn from one sample of a study of blood T cell repertoires in COVID-19. Profiling relied on immunoSEQ multiplex PCR, and the TCRdb table lists in-frame clones only, not all of them. The table records about 110,000 clones, around 88% of them present only once. The specimen was peripheral blood. The source is a woman between 50 and 59 years old with active or convalescent COVID-19. Each CDR3 is given with its conserved first and last residue.

v_gene	j_gene	CDR3aa
TRBV11-3	TRBJ2-1	CASSSPGGNEQFF
TRBV10-3	TRBJ2-3	CAISESGQGSGDTQYF
TRBV6-1	TRBJ1-4	CASSELFEKLFF
TRBV18	TRBJ1-5	CASSPGQLGNQPQHF
TRBV25-1	TRBJ1-5	CASSETLYIRPQHF
TRBV9	TRBJ2-2	CASRAGAGELFF
TRBV7-9	TRBJ1-2	CALFYEQGGNYTF
TRBV5-1	TRBJ2-6	CASSLVGGQPPLSGANVLTF
TRBV9	TRBJ2-7	CASSGGLAGSDEQYF
TRBV9	TRBJ2-1	CASSVGQASEQFF
TRBV6-5	TRBJ2-5	CASSYGTEETQYF
TRBV5-1	TRBJ1-1	CASRSGSSARGTEAFF
TRBV19	TRBJ2-4	CASRSLRTGGARNIQYF
TRBV5-1	TRBJ1-4	CASSFRPGMSEVLFF
TRBV6-2/TRBV6-3	TRBJ1-1	CASSPLRGGETEAFF
TRBV11-2	TRBJ1-1	CASSVGKQGGAFF
TRBV6-2/TRBV6-3	TRBJ2-1	CASSYSKSLGLTSSYNEQFF
TRBV5-6	TRBJ2-7	CARSWGGGGLLSYEQYF
TRBV6-6	TRBJ1-3	CASSYDTGVGNTIYF
TRBV11-2	TRBJ2-1	CASSLIFREGQNEQFF
TRBV7-8	TRBJ1-3	CASSLGQGNTIYF
TRBV18	TRBJ2-5	CASSPPWSQYGETQYF
TRBV9	TRBJ2-7	CASSVSLAPGEQYF
TRBV6-5	TRBJ2-5	CASSYGAGDQETQYF
TRBV3-1/TRBV3-2	TRBJ2-2	CASSQGHLNTGELFF
TRBV4-2	TRBJ2-2	CASSQGQGVTGELFF
TRBV28	TRBJ2-1	CASSSPPFLGNEQFF
TRBV18	TRBJ2-7	CASSLGQGGFYEQYF
TRBV19	TRBJ2-1	CASRNLAGKSYNEQFF
TRBV10-3	TRBJ1-1	CATSADRGNTEAFF
TRBV19	TRBJ2-5	CASSINPGQETQYF